The subject of this entry is one T cell receptor (beta chain). The clone's antigen remains unknown. Base qualities are missing; no much larger clone stands one base away. The sample is drawn from a study of T cell responses to AZD1222 COVID-19 vaccine (dated by TCRdb to the early 2020s). About the full investigation: Because spike-specific TCR depth and breadth did not differ between the two schedules, AZD1222 recipients who got a second dose at roughly 4 weeks were pooled with those who got a second dose at roughly 12 weeks. Trial participants were enrolled into age subgroups of 18-55, 56-69 and 70-plus years, which contained approximately 150, 28 and 58 TCR-sequenced participants, respectively. TCR sequencing covered 230 or so trial participants: 200 to 210 given two doses of AZD1222 and around 26 given two doses of MenACWY control vaccine. General conclusions and limits of the study: Participants were mostly white British, with more females than males. The authors suggested clonal diversity may have been underestimated. Reportedly, almost half of the unique spike-specific TCRs recognized epitopes lying outside the regions that are mutated in the B.1.351 and B.1.1.7 variants. No day 14 peak-response samples were available, so repertoires were characterized only after the peak T cell response. After two AZD1222 doses, spike-specific TCR breadth and depth were significantly higher than at day 0 and than in MenACWY recipients. In the small 56-69-year group, the increase in depth fell short of significance, most likely because of low power. Conclusions about previously exposed vaccinees are limited because only six or seven AZD1222 recipients were SARS-CoV-2 seropositive at baseline. CD4 TCRs associated with the vaccine covered the entire spike protein, and the dominant responses were in regions 160-218 and 743-854.

CDR1 and CDR2 were assigned from the germline V gene as SGHTA and FQGNSA. Measured from the cysteine to the phenylalanine, the CDR3 is 17 residues long. This entry keeps only the CDR3 DNA: 51 bases, framed from base 1. V drops 5 bases and J drops 0 bases, leaving 14 bases in between. The CDR3 regions of human TCRbeta chains were subjected to immunosequencing. On the study's bioinformatics: TCRs in the repertoires were compared against a reference library of SARS-CoV-2-specific TCRs that had been generated with the MIRA antigen-specificity platform. Breadth was defined as the fraction of unique TCRs that were SARS-CoV-2-associated. Depth was defined as the fraction of total T cells that were SARS-CoV-2-associated. Using the MIRA data, each spike-specific TCR was assigned both to the spike region to which the TCR was reactive and to a CD4 or CD8 class. Log10-transformed breadth and depth values were compared by one-way ANOVA with Sidak's multiple comparisons tests. Imported from immuneACCESS, the table was reduced by TCRdb to in-frame sequences with V and J called. These copies leave out some clones; in studies compared against another copy, an unresolved V gene accounts for under half, and the cause of the remainder is not known. V and J calls and clone size are given by that table; D and trimming were obtained from the DNA. For this sample the table gives approximately 79,000 clones, of which about 90% were detected only once. Of the sample, roughly 15% falls within the top ten clones.

What the time point label conveys for this sample: baseline before first vaccination. Vaccinee samples were obtained from the UK trials COV001 and COV002, which included a single-blind randomized controlled phase 2/3 trial of AZD1222 (ChAdOx1 nCoV-19) in healthy adults. Trial participant PBMC samples were collected at day 0 and day 28 after the second dose for TCRbeta chain sequencing. The V gene is TRBV7-2 and the J gene is TRBJ1-6; tentative D gene TRBD1, with 5 bases matching. Specimen: peripheral blood, collected on day 0 of AZD1222 vaccination. The receptor was isolated from an adult in good health. The nucleotides are TGTGCCAGCAGCCCTTTGGGACGGGGCTCCTATAATTCACCCCTCCACTTT. Its protein reads: CASSPLGRGSYNSPLHF.